This TCR beta chain emerged from a study of beta chain features in type 1 diabetes. Study details: Age, gender and cell yields were similar between patients and healthy donors.

Study-level findings and limits: A moderate, significant TCRB CDR3 shortening appeared in type 1 diabetes across four CD4+ subsets.

Trimming cost V 2 bases and J 0 bases, with 14 bases left between them. Germline loops: CDR1 SGHDN, CDR2 FVKESK. The CDR3 is made up of 17 amino acids. Expressed TCRB transcripts were sequenced, since all the RNA that had been isolated was reverse transcribed. Generated by immunoSEQ multiplex PCR, the TCRdb table keeps only in-frame clones and is missing some. The table has 640,000 or so clones, around an eighth seen once. For this clone: What it recognizes is unknown.

The chain has TRBV14 and TRBJ1-3, with D perhaps TRBD1 (6 bases). Sample: naive CD4+ T cells from blood. The clonotype originates from a man younger than 35 with type 1 diabetes. The CDR3 DNA reads as TGTGCCAGCAGCCAAATCACAGGGACCAGCTCTGGAAACACCATATATTTT. Its protein product is CASSQITGTSSGNTIYF.